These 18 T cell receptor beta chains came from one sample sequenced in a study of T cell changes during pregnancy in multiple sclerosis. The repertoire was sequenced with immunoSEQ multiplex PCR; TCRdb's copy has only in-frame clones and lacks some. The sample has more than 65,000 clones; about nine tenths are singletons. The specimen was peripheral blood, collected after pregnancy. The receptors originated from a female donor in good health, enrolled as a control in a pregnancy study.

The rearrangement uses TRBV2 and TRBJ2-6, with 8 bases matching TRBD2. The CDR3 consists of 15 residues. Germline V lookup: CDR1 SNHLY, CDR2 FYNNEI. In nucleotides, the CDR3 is TGTGCACGGGGGGGCCGAAGCTCTGGGGCCAACGTCCTGACTTTC. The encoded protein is CARGGRSSGANVLTF.

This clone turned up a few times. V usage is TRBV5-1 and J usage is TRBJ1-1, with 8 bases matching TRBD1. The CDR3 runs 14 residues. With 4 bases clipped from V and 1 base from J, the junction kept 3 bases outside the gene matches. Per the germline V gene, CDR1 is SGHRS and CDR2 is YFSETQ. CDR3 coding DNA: TGCGCCAGCAGCCCAGGACAGGGGAACACTGAAGCTTTCTTT. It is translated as CASSPGQGNTEAFF.

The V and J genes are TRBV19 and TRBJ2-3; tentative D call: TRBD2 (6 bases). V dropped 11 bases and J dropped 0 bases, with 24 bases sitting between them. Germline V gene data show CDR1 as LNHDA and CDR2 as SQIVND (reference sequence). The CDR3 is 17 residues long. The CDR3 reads CAVGAAGPRPSTDTQYF. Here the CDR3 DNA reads TGTGCCGTCGGGGCGGCGGGACCCCGACCCAGCACAGATACGCAGTATTTT.

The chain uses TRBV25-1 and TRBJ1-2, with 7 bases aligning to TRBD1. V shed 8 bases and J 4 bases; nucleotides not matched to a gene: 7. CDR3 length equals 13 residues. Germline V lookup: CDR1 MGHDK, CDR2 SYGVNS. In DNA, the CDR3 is TGTGCCAGCGGGGGACAGTCAATCTATGGCTACACCTTC. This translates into CASGGQSIYGYTF.

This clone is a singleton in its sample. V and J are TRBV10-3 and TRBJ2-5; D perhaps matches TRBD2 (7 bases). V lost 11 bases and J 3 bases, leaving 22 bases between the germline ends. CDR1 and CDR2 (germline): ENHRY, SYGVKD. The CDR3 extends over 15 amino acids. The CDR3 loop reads CAARGGTPPEETQYF. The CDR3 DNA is TGTGCCGCGAGGGGGGGGACTCCCCCAGAAGAGACCCAGTACTTC.

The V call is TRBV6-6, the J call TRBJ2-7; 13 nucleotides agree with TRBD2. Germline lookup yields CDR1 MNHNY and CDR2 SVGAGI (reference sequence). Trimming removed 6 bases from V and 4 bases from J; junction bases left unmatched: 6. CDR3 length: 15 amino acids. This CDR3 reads CASSFGLAGAYEQYF. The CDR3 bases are TGTGCCAGCAGCTTCGGACTAGCGGGAGCGTACGAGCAGTACTTC.

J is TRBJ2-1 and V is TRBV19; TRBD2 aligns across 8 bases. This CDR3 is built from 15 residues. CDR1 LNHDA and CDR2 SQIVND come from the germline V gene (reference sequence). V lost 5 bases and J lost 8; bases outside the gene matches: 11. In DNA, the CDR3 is TGTGCCAGTAGTTTTCCGGGACTAGGCGTGGATGAGCAGTTCTTC. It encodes CASSFPGLGVDEQFF.

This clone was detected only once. The CDR3 loop is CASSPAGKEGYEQYF. CDR3 bases: TGTGCCAGCTCACCCGCGGGGAAAGAGGGGTACGAGCAGTACTTC. The chain has TRBV18 and TRBJ2-7; D perhaps matches TRBD2 (6 bases). Germline CDR1 is KGHSH and CDR2 is LQKENI. V shed 3 bases and J shed 4 bases, with 16 bases lying between them. The CDR3 sequence is 15 residues long. The full variable domain, with the rest looked up from reference TRBV18 and TRBJ2-7, is NAGVMQNPRHLVRRRGQEARLRCSPMKGHSHVYWYRQLPEEGLKFMVYLQKENIIDESGMPKERFSAEFPKEGPSILRIQQVVRGDSAAYFCASSPAGKEGYEQYFGPGTRLTVT.

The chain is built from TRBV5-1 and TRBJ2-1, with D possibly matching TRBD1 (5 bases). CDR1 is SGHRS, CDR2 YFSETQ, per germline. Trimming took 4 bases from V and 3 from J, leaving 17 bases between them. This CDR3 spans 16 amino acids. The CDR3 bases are TGCGCCAGCAGCCCCCAGGCCAGCACAGGCTACAATGAGCAGTTCTTC. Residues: CASSPQASTGYNEQFF.

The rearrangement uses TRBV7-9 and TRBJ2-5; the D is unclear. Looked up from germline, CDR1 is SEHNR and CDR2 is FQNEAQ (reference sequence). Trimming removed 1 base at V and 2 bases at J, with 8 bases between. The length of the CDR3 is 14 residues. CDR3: CASSLGAQQETQYF. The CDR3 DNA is TGTGCCAGCAGCTTAGGGGCCCAACAAGAGACCCAGTACTTC. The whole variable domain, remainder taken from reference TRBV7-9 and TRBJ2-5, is DTGVSQNPRHKITKRGQNVTFRCDPISEHNRLYWYRQTLGQGPEFLTYFQNEAQLEKSRLLSDRFSAERPKGSFSTLEIQRTEQGDSAMYLCASSLGAQQETQYFGPGTRLLVL.

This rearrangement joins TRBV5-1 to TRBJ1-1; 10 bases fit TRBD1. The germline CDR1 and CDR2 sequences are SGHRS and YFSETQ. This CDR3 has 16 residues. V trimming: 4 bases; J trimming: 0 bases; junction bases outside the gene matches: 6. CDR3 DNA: TGCGCCAGCAGCGCCGGGACAGGGGTTATGAACACTGAAGCTTTCTTT. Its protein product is CASSAGTGVMNTEAFF. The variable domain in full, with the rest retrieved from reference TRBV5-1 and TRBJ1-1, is KAGVTQTPRYLIKTRGQQVTLSCSPISGHRSVSWYQQTPGQGLQFLFEYFSETQRNKGNFPGRFSGRQFSNSRSEMNVSTLELGDSALYLCASSAGTGVMNTEAFFGQGTRLTVV.

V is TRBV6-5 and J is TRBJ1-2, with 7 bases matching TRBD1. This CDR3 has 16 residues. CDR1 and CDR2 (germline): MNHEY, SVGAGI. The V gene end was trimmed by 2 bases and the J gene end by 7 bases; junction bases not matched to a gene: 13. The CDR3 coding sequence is TGTGCCAGCAGTTACAGAATACAGGGGACTGTTGCTGGCTACACCTTC. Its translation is CASSYRIQGTVAGYTF.

The CDR3 DNA reads TGTGCCAGCAGCACGACTAGTGACAATGAGCAGTTCTTC. This encodes CASSTTSDNEQFF. The chain has TRBV5-4 and TRBJ2-1, with D possibly being TRBD2 (6 bases). V was cut by 4 bases and J by 5 bases, with 10 bases left in between. The germline V gene has CDR1 SGHNT and CDR2 YYREEE (reference sequence). This CDR3 has 13 amino acids.

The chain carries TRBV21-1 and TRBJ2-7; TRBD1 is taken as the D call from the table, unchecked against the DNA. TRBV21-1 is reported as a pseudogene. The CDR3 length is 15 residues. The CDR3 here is CASSKVLDRVDEQYF. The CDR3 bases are TGTGCCAGCAGCAAAGTTCTGGACAGGGTGGACGAGCAGTACTTC.

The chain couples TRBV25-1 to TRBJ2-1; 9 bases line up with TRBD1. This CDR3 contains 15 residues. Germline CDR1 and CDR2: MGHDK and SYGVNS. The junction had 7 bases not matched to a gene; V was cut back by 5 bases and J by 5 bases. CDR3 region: CASSNTGGSHNEQFF. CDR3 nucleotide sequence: TGTGCCAGCAGTAATACAGGGGGCTCGCACAATGAGCAGTTCTTC.

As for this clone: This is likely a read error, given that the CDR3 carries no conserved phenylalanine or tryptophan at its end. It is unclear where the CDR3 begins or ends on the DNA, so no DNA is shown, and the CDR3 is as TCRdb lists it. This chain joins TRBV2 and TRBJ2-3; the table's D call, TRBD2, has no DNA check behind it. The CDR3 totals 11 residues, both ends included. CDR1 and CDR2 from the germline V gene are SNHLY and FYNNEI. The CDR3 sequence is CASSEAITASL.

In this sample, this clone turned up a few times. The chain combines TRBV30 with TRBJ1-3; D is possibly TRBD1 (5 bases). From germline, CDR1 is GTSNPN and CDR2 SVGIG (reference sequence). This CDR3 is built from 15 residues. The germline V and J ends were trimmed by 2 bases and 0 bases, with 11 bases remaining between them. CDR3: CAWSLGGTSGNTIYF. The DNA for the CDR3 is TGTGCCTGGAGTCTCGGGGGGACCTCTGGAAACACCATATATTTT.

CDR3 protein: CATSRLGGGYGYTF. The CDR3 DNA sequence: TGTGCCACCAGCAGATTAGGGGGCGGATATGGCTACACCTTC. This chain links TRBV15 with TRBJ1-2, with 7 bases fitting TRBD1. The CDR3 extends over 14 amino acids. Germline assignment: CDR1 LNHNV and CDR2 YYDKDF (reference sequence). The trim removed 2 bases at V and 5 bases at J, leaving 5 bases unmatched.